Below are 32 T cell receptor beta chains sequenced from a single sample in a study of vaccination effects on CD4 cells after COVID-19. Sequencing used immunoSEQ multiplex PCR; TCRdb keeps in-frame clones, though not all of them. The sample has 25,000 to 40,000 clones; roughly 63% are singletons. Before sequencing, viral peptide pools were used by the ViraFEST assay to expand antigen-specific CD4+ T cells. Isolation of CD4+ T cells took place after approximately 10 days of culture. Each person got two doses of an mRNA SARS-CoV-2 vaccine, BNT162b2 or mRNA-1273. Their antigens remain unidentified. The sample here was CD4+ T cells from PBMCs cultured with SARS-CoV-2 spike peptides, taken after COVID-19 vaccination. These receptors all come from a human donor who received a COVID-19 vaccine.

The gene calls are TRBV19 and TRBJ1-2; tentative D call: TRBD1 (5 bases). The germline CDR1 and CDR2 sequences are LNHDA and SQIVND (reference sequence). Trimming took 3 bases from V and 4 from J, leaving 15 bases between them. The CDR3 is 15 amino acids. CDR3 sequence reads: CASSMGGGVSYGYTF. In DNA, the CDR3 is TGTGCCAGTAGTATGGGCGGGGGAGTTAGCTATGGCTACACCTTC.

The chain has TRBV19 and TRBJ1-2, with D hard to call. Germline CDR1 is LNHDA and CDR2 is SQIVND (reference sequence). The CDR3 is made up of 12 amino acids. The ends were cut back, 3 bases at V and 8 bases at J, with 10 bases in the middle. As DNA, the CDR3 is TGTGCCAGTAGTATGGGTCAGTACGGCTACACCTTC. Its translation: CASSMGQYGYTF. The full variable domain, rest sourced from reference TRBV19 and TRBJ1-2, is DGGITQSPKYLFRKEGQNVTLSCEQNLNHDAMYWYRQDPGQGLRLIYYSQIVNDFQKGDIAEGYSVSREKKESFPLTVTSAQKNPTAFYLCASSMGQYGYTFGSGTRLTVV.

V and J are TRBV3-1 (or the pseudogene TRBV3-2) and TRBJ2-6; a weak D match, TRBD2 (6 bases). The CDR3 is 16 residues long. Germline lookup yields CDR1 LGHDT and CDR2 YNNKEL (reference sequence). V lost 6 bases and J 0 bases, leaving 12 bases between the germline ends. CDR3 amino acids: CASSLRRDSGANVLTF. The CDR3 coding sequence is TGTGCCAGCAGTCTTCGGCGGGACTCTGGGGCCAACGTCCTGACTTTC.

The chain employs TRBV12-3 or TRBV12-4 and TRBJ1-5, with D hard to call. The CDR3 totals 13 residues. The V and J ends lost 2 bases and 4 bases respectively, with 6 bases between them. CDR3 residues: CASSLWGNQPQHF. The DNA of the CDR3 is TGTGCCAGCAGTTTATGGGGTAATCAGCCCCAGCATTTT.

This sequence joins TRBV28 and TRBJ2-7, with 10 nucleotides matching TRBD2. Losses at the gene ends were 2 bases for V and 0 bases for J; bases not matched to a gene: 1. Germline assignment: CDR1 MDHEN and CDR2 SYDVKM. The CDR3 is made up of 15 amino acids. CDR3 amino acids: CASSLTSGASYEQYF. CDR3 coding DNA: TGTGCCAGCAGTTTAACTAGCGGGGCCTCCTACGAGCAGTACTTC.

The J gene is TRBJ2-1, the V gene TRBV7-9, with a possible D match to TRBD1 (5 bases). CDR3 length equals 17 residues. Per germline, CDR1 SEHNR and CDR2 FQNEAQ (reference sequence). V lost 3 bases, J lost 5 bases, and 20 bases lay in between. The CDR3 is CASSFPGKRVGHNEQFF. Written as DNA, the CDR3 is TGTGCCAGCAGCTTTCCAGGGAAAAGGGTTGGTCACAATGAGCAGTTCTTC.

This clone has a handful of counts. This chain uses TRBV20-1 with TRBJ1-4; no clear D gene. This CDR3 has 11 amino acids. V dropped 5 bases and J dropped 8 bases, with 9 bases sitting between them. In germline, CDR1 is DFQATT, CDR2 SNEGSKA (reference sequence). The CDR3 region is CSARHDEKLFF. The CDR3 DNA reads as TGCAGTGCTCGGCACGACGAAAAACTGTTTTTT.

The gene calls are TRBV29-1 and TRBJ2-2, with D maybe TRBD1 (6 bases). Between the trimmed V and J ends, which lost 3 bases and 2 bases, there was a span of 7 bases. There are 13 residues in the CDR3. CDR1 and CDR2 (germline): SQVTM, ANQGSEA. The CDR3 DNA follows: TGCAGCGTTGACAGGGGTAACACCGGGGAGCTGTTTTTT. It specifies CSVDRGNTGELFF.

V usage is TRBV5-1 and J usage is TRBJ1-4, with D perhaps TRBD1 (6 bases). From germline, CDR1 is SGHRS and CDR2 YFSETQ. This CDR3 spans 19 amino acids. Trimming shortened V by 0 bases and J by 7 bases, and 25 bases separated the two germline ends. The CDR3 here is CASSLGWAGEQEFGEKLFF. The CDR3 DNA sequence: TGCGCCAGCAGCTTGGGTTGGGCAGGGGAACAGGAATTTGGTGAAAAACTGTTTTTT.

The chain employs TRBV6-5 and TRBJ1-1; no firm D call. The CDR3 covers 14 residues. The germline CDR1 and CDR2 sequences are MNHEY and SVGAGI. V dropped 2 bases and J dropped 8 bases, with 15 bases sitting between them. Here the CDR3 reads CASSYIHRTSEAFF. CDR3 DNA: TGTGCCAGCAGTTACATACACCGGACCTCCGAAGCTTTCTTT.

The CDR3 DNA is TGCGCCAGCAGTGATGGCCTAGCGGGAGGTAGAATTTACGAGCAGTACTTC. It specifies CASSDGLAGGRIYEQYF. The V call is TRBV10-1, the J call TRBJ2-7; 11 positions agree with TRBD2. This CDR3 comprises 17 residues. Per the germline V gene, CDR1 is WNHNN and CDR2 is SYGVQD (reference sequence). Trimming at V came to 3 bases and at J to 4 bases, leaving 11 bases not matched to a gene.

The rearrangement links TRBV2 to TRBJ2-2; 8 bases fit TRBD1. Germline trimming cut 6 bases from V and 6 bases from J; bases unmatched to any gene: 3. The CDR3 is made up of 13 amino acids. Germline loops: CDR1 SNHLY, CDR2 FYNNEI. The CDR3 region is CASRDRVAGELFF. In nucleotides, the CDR3 is TGTGCCAGCAGGGACAGGGTGGCCGGGGAGCTGTTTTTT.

V is TRBV24-1 and J is TRBJ2-3; 7 nucleotides agree with TRBD1. The CDR3 has 14 residues. Germline-derived CDR1 and CDR2 are KGHDR and SFDVKD. Trimming at V came to 10 bases and at J to 0 bases, leaving 6 bases not matched to a gene. The CDR3 nucleotides read TGTGCCACGGGGGACAGCCCTAGCACAGATACGCAGTATTTT. It is translated as CATGDSPSTDTQYF.

The chain uses TRBV30 and TRBJ1-4, with a weak D call TRBD1 (6 bases). This CDR3 is 11 amino acids long. With 7 bases removed from V and 8 bases from J, the gap between germline ends came to 11 bases. Per the germline V gene, CDR1 is GTSNPN and CDR2 is SVGIG (reference sequence). The CDR3 nucleotides are TGTGCCTCCGGGACACCAGAAAAACTGTTTTTT. Residues: CASGTPEKLFF.

V usage is TRBV5-1 and J usage is TRBJ1-6; no firm D call. The CDR3 sequence is 19 residues long. Trimming removed 1 base at V and 7 bases at J, with 24 bases between. Germline V CDR1 and CDR2: SGHRS, YFSETQ. The CDR3 region is CASSLSIFVVADKNSPLHF. The CDR3 region has the DNA TGCGCCAGCAGCTTGTCCATCTTCGTTGTCGCAGACAAAAATTCACCCCTCCACTTT.

V usage is TRBV4-1 and J usage is TRBJ2-1; weak D call: TRBD2 (6 bases). The germline V gene has CDR1 MGHRA and CDR2 YSYEKL. The CDR3 covers 16 residues. V dropped 6 bases and J dropped 5 bases, with 20 bases sitting between them. The chain's CDR3 is CASRRIADLRHNEQFF. Written as DNA, the CDR3 is TGCGCCAGCAGAAGGATAGCGGACCTCCGCCACAATGAGCAGTTCTTC.

V and J are TRBV6-2 or TRBV6-3 and TRBJ2-5; the match to TRBD2 covers 14 bases. This CDR3 has 17 amino acids. J lost 5 bases, V lost 7 bases, and 12 bases had no gene match. Germline CDR1 and CDR2: MNHEY and SVGEGT. In DNA, the CDR3 is TGTGCCAGCACCCCATTAAGACTAGCGGGGGGGCGTGAGACCCAGTACTTC. Amino acids: CASTPLRLAGGRETQYF.

Turning to this clone: Germline is not matched at one junction end, which may reflect a read error. The gene calls are TRBV6-5 and TRBJ1-1; D possibly corresponds to TRBD1 (5 bases). This CDR3 comprises 15 residues. Germline V gene lookup returns CDR1 MNHEY and CDR2 SVGAGI. The CDR3 here is CASSWGGTVKTEAFF. The DNA of the CDR3 is TGTGCCAGCAGTTGGGGGGGAACGGTGAAAACTGAAGCTTTCTTT.

This clone was seen a handful of times. The rearrangement links TRBV20-1 to TRBJ2-1; D is ambiguous. CDR1 and CDR2 (germline): DFQATT, SNEGSKA (reference sequence). The length of the CDR3 is 11 residues. Between the trimmed V and J ends, which lost 1 base and 12 bases, there was a span of 10 bases. The CDR3: CSARVADRQFF. CDR3 nucleotide sequence: TGCAGTGCTAGAGTTGCAGATAGGCAGTTCTTC.

This chain uses TRBV29-1 with TRBJ1-2; D is unclear. Looked up from germline, CDR1 is SQVTM and CDR2 is ANQGSEA. Between the trimmed V and J ends, which lost 7 bases and 7 bases, there was a span of 19 bases. The CDR3 spans 13 residues. This chain's CDR3 is CSERGPRARGYTF. The CDR3 nucleotides read TGCAGCGAGAGAGGGCCCCGGGCTCGTGGCTACACCTTC.

This sequence joins TRBV5-1 and TRBJ1-4, with 7 bases identical to TRBD1. The germline V gene encodes CDR1 SGHRS and CDR2 YFSETQ. With 0 bases clipped from V and 8 bases from J, the junction kept 7 bases outside the gene matches. The CDR3 has 15 residues. The CDR3 loop reads CASSLAATGREKLFF. As DNA, the CDR3 is TGCGCCAGCAGCTTGGCCGCGACAGGGCGAGAAAAACTGTTTTTT.

The chain links TRBV6-2 or TRBV6-3 to TRBJ1-2, with TRBD1 as a possible D gene (5 bases). The CDR3 runs to 12 residues. Germline-derived CDR1 and CDR2 are MNHEY and SVGEGT. Deletions cut 5 bases from V and 2 bases from J, with 6 bases between. CDR3 coding DNA: TGTGCCAGCAGTCGACAGAACTATGGCTACACCTTC. Translation gives CASSRQNYGYTF.

The chain carries TRBV11-2 and TRBJ2-7; the D gene is possibly TRBD1 (6 bases). Between the trimmed V and J ends, which lost 0 bases and 5 bases, there was a span of 26 bases. Germline V lookup: CDR1 SGHAT, CDR2 FQNNGV. The CDR3 has 19 amino acids. CDR3 nucleotides: TGTGCCAGCAGCTTAGATTCCGAGACTCGTAGGGGGAGTAGGGACGAGCAGTACTTC. Its translation is CASSLDSETRRGSRDEQYF.

This sequence joins TRBV10-3 and TRBJ2-6, with D perhaps TRBD2 (6 bases). The CDR3 contains 16 residues. Germline V gene data show CDR1 as ENHRY and CDR2 as SYGVKD. V lost 5 bases, J lost 3 bases, and 14 bases lay in between. In nucleotides, the CDR3 is TGTGCCATCAGTTCCCGGGGGACCGGTGGGGCCAACGTCCTGACTTTC. The encoded protein is CAISSRGTGGANVLTF.

The genes are TRBV29-1 and TRBJ2-1, with 7 bases that match TRBD2. J was trimmed by 10 bases and V by 3 bases; bases with no gene match: 15. CDR1 SQVTM and CDR2 ANQGSEA come from the germline V gene. The CDR3 is 15 residues long. The CDR3 DNA reads TGCAGCGTTGACCGGGAAGGGGTTAACGGGGGGGAGCAGTTCTTC. Translation: CSVDREGVNGGEQFF.

Only a few counts were recorded for this clone. J is TRBJ1-6 and V is TRBV3-1 (or the pseudogene TRBV3-2); D uncertain. Germline V CDR1 and CDR2: LGHDT, YNNKEL (reference sequence). V was clipped by 3 bases and J by 9 bases, with 9 bases between them. The CDR3 extends over 13 amino acids. CDR3 region: CASSQGSTSPLHF. DNA of the CDR3: TGTGCCAGCAGCCAGGGTTCCACTTCACCCCTCCACTTT.

The chain couples TRBV5-1 to TRBJ1-2; TRBD1 is a possible D gene (5 bases). CDR3 length: 15 residues. Germline values: CDR1 SGHRS, CDR2 YFSETQ. Trimming removed 4 bases from V and 2 bases from J, with 15 bases in between. In DNA, the CDR3 is TGCGCCAGCAGCCCAGGGCCAGACAGAAACTATGGCTACACCTTC. Translating it yields CASSPGPDRNYGYTF.

This clone appeared a few times. The chain links TRBV30 to TRBJ1-2, with a weak D call TRBD1 (6 bases). The CDR3 has 13 amino acids. Trimming pared 5 bases from V and 8 bases from J, leaving 18 bases between. Germline assignment: CDR1 GTSNPN and CDR2 SVGIG (reference sequence). The CDR3 bases are TGTGCCTGGGGATACGGGGGGGCGAGGGGCTACACCTTC. This sequence encodes CAWGYGGARGYTF.

This clone was counted a few times. V usage is TRBV28 and J usage is TRBJ1-2; D possibly corresponds to TRBD1 (5 bases). The germline V gene has CDR1 MDHEN and CDR2 SYDVKM. The V gene lost 5 bases and the J gene lost 4 bases, with 17 bases spanning the gap. The CDR3 runs 15 residues. CDR3 region: CASSARRQRTYGYTF. CDR3 DNA: TGTGCCAGCAGTGCCCGTCGACAGAGAACCTATGGCTACACCTTC.

This clone was counted once. The J gene is TRBJ1-2, the V gene TRBV7-2; D is unresolved. V shed 1 base and J shed 3 bases, with 12 bases lying between them. Germline values: CDR1 SGHTA, CDR2 FQGNSA. This CDR3 region has 15 residues. Here the CDR3 DNA reads TGTGCCAGCAGCTTAGGTTCCCAGGTTCACTATGGCTACACCTTC. Translation: CASSLGSQVHYGYTF.

This chain connects TRBV15 to TRBJ1-2; D gene uncertain. The CDR3 consists of 12 residues. V was trimmed by 0 bases and J by 7 bases, leaving 6 bases between them. Germline V gene sequence: CDR1 LNHNV, CDR2 YYDKDF (reference sequence). The CDR3 DNA is TGTGCCACCAGCAGAGACGGTGGTGGCTACACCTTC. It translates to CATSRDGGGYTF.

J is TRBJ1-2 and V is TRBV11-2, with 8 bases matching TRBD1. The length of the CDR3 is 17 residues. CDR1 is SGHAT, CDR2 FQNNGV, per germline. J lost 2 bases, V lost 5 bases, and 13 bases had no gene match. As DNA, the CDR3 is TGTGCCAGCAGCCTAGGAGACAGGGGAAAACCAAACTATGGCTACACCTTC. It translates to CASSLGDRGKPNYGYTF.